The source of this T cell receptor beta chain is a study of cytomegalovirus exposure and HLA in healthy donors. Study summary: A later analysis reported the same platform for the 90 to 150 validation repertoires and the approximately 700 first-cohort repertoires. Study results and caveats: The study recorded 150 to 200 TCR beta chains that were cytomegalovirus-associated.

The donors were members of the validation cohort comprising approximately 110 subjects, separate from the roughly 650-subject first cohort. The CDR3 runs 12 residues. In germline, CDR1 is MNHEY, CDR2 SMNVEV (reference sequence). Trimming left V 2 bases short and J 8 bases short, with 10 bases between. The data were produced by immunoSEQ multiplex PCR, yet TCRdb's version contains in-frame clones alone and is incomplete. The sample carries 95,000 to 150,000 clones, roughly 90% recorded once. Remarks on this clone: Antigen unknown.

The clonotype originates from a woman between 18 and 30 years old in good health and CMV-seropositive. This chain joins TRBV27 and TRBJ2-7, with D possibly TRBD1 on 6 matching bases. Sequenced material: PBMCs. The DNA for the CDR3 is TGTGCCAGCAGTTTAGACGGGACAAAGCAGTACTTC. This encodes CASSLDGTKQYF.